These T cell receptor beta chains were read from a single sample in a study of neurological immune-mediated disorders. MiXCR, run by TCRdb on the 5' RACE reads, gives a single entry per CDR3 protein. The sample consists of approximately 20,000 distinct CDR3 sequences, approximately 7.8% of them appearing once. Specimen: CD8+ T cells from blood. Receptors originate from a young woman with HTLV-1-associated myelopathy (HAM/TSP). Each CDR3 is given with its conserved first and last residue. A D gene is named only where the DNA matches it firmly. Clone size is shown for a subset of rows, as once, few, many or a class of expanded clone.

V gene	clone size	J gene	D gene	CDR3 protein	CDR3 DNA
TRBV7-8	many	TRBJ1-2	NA	CASSPPGHPGRGYTF	TGTGCCAGCAGCCCCCCAGGACACCCGGGTAGGGGCTACACCTTC
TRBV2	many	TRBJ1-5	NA	CASSWTGNQPQHF	TGTGCCAGCAGTTGGACGGGCAATCAGCCCCAGCATTTT
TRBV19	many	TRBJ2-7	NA	CASSGGHTYEQYF	TGTGCCAGTAGCGGGGGCCACACCTACGAGCAGTACTTC
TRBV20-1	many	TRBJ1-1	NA	CSARDLRGTEAFF	TGCAGTGCTAGAGATCTGAGGGGCACTGAAGCTTTCTTT
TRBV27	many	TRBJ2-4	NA	CASSLISGAKNIQYF	TGTGCCAGCAGTTTGATCTCGGGGGCCAAAAACATTCAGTACTTC
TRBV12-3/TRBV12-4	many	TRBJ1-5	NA	CASSPSWGSYQPQHF	TGTGCCAGCAGTCCCTCTTGGGGCAGTTATCAGCCCCAGCATTTT
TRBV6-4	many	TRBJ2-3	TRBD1	CASSDRGTGADTQYF	TGTGCCAGCAGTGATCGTGGAACAGGGGCAGATACGCAGTATTTT
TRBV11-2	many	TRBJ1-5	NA	CASSLGQGTPPHF	TGTGCCAGCAGCTTAGGTCAGGGGACACCACCGCATTTT
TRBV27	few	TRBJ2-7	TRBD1	CASSVGDSQSYEQYF	TGTGCCAGCAGTGTAGGGGACAGCCAGTCCTACGAGCAGTACTTC
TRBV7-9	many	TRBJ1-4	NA	CASSLAGADEKLFF	TGTGCCAGCAGCTTAGCAGGGGCTGATGAAAAACTGTTTTTT
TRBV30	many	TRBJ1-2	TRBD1	CAWSVGQGPNYGYTF	TGTGCCTGGAGTGTGGGACAGGGACCGAACTATGGCTACACCTTC
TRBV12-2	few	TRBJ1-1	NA	CASRLAPSPGTPVNTEAFF	TGTGCAAGTCGCTTAGCCCCCTCCCCGGGGACGCCAGTGAACACTGAAGCTTTCTTT
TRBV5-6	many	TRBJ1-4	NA	CASSWGGRPNEKLFF	TGTGCCAGCAGCTGGGGGGGACGGCCTAATGAAAAACTGTTTTTT
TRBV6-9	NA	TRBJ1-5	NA	CASSSVLERTVNSNQPQHF	TGTGCCAGCAGTTCGGTTTTGGAAAGGACAGTGAATAGCAATCAGCCCCAGCATTTT
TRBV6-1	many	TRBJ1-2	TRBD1	CASSEGDRTGYTF	TGTGCCAGCAGTGAAGGGGACAGGACGGGCTACACCTTC
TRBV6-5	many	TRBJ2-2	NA	CASSYGSGRTGELFF	TGTGCCAGCAGTTACGGATCGGGTCGAACCGGGGAGCTGTTTTTT
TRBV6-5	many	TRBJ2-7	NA	CASSWRESYEQYF	TGTGCCAGCAGTTGGAGGGAGTCCTACGAGCAGTACTTC
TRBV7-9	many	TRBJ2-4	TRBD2	CASSSLLAGGFSKNIQYF	TGTGCCAGCAGCTCCCTACTAGCGGGGGGGTTCTCCAAAAACATTCAGTACTTC
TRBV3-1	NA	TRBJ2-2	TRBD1	CASSHRQGYTGELFF	TGTGCCAGCAGCCACCGACAGGGGTACACCGGGGAGCTGTTTTTT
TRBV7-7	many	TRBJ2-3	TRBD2	CASSLRPHPATSGGVPPDTQYF	TGTGCCAGCAGCTTGCGGCCGCACCCGGCTACTAGCGGGGGGGTCCCCCCAGATACGCAGTATTTT
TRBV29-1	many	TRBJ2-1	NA	CSAKRGGAYNEQFF	TGCAGCGCCAAGAGGGGGGGGGCCTACAATGAGCAGTTCTTC
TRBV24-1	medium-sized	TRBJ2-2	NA	CATRARVDTGELFF	TGTGCCACCAGAGCCAGGGTTGACACCGGGGAGCTGTTTTTT
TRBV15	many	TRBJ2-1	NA	CATSRVATPANEQFF	TGTGCCACCAGCAGAGTTGCCACCCCGGCGAATGAGCAGTTCTTC
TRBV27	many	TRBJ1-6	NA	CASSSPGLPNSPLHF	TGTGCCAGCAGTTCACCGGGACTACCTAATTCACCCCTCCACTTT
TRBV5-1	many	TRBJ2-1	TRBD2	CASSLGGGTYNEQFF	TGCGCCAGCAGCTTGGGGGGGGGGACCTACAATGAGCAGTTCTTC
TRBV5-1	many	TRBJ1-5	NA	CASSLNSGVNQPQHF	TGCGCCAGCAGCTTAAACTCAGGGGTCAATCAGCCCCAGCATTTT
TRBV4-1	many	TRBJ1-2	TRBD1	CASSQSVENRGLDYGYTF	TGCGCCAGCAGCCAATCCGTCGAAAACAGGGGTTTAGACTATGGCTACACCTTC
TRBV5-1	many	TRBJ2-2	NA	CASSPALANTGELFF	TGCGCCAGCAGTCCAGCGCTCGCGAACACCGGGGAGCTGTTTTTT
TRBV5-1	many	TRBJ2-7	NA	CASRDTSSYEQYF	TGCGCCAGCCGGGACACGTCTTCCTACGAGCAGTACTTC
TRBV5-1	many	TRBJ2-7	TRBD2	CASSERSWTSGPYEQYF	TGCGCCAGCAGCGAGCGCTCATGGACTAGCGGCCCCTACGAGCAGTACTTC
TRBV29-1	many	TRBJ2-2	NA	CSVVGGSRSGELFF	TGCAGCGTTGTGGGGGGCTCCCGTTCCGGGGAGCTGTTTTTT
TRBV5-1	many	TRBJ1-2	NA	CASSPSTGSYGYTF	TGCGCCAGCAGCCCGTCGACGGGATCCTATGGCTACACCTTC
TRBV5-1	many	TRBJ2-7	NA	CASSLNAVEQYF	TGCGCCAGCAGCTTGAATGCCGTCGAGCAGTACTTC
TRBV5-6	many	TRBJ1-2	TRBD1	CASSSDRGIYGYTF	TGTGCCAGCAGCTCGGACAGGGGGATCTATGGCTACACCTTC
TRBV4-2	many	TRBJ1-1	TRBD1	CASSQESLTGLLVNTEAFF	TGTGCCAGCAGCCAAGAAAGCCTGACAGGGTTATTAGTGAACACTGAAGCTTTCTTT
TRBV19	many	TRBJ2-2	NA	CASSISRYTGELFF	TGTGCCAGTAGTATCTCTAGGTACACCGGGGAGCTGTTTTTT